Listed below are T cell receptor beta chains from one sample, sequenced in a study of T cell responses to AZD1222 COVID-19 vaccine. The data were produced by immunoSEQ multiplex PCR, yet TCRdb's version contains in-frame clones alone and is incomplete. Here the sample spans around 170,000 clones, approximately 91% being singletons. The input for sequencing was peripheral blood, taken on day 0 of AZD1222 vaccination. These receptors came from an adult in good health. The CDR3 runs from the conserved cysteine through the conserved F or W. Some rows have no size entry. The others give once, few or many, or a class for an expanded clone.

v_call	j_call	clone_size	cdr3_aa
TRBV18	TRBJ2-7	-	CASSPTGDDYEQYF
TRBV14	TRBJ1-6	-	CASSQEGFRNSPLHF
TRBV14	TRBJ2-7	few	CASSPLEGIYEQYF
TRBV6-5	TRBJ2-5	-	CASIETSGRGETQYF
TRBV29-1	TRBJ1-2	few	CSVEEGGNYGYTF
TRBV7-9	TRBJ2-5	-	CASSPYLQETQYF
TRBV28	TRBJ2-2	-	CASSFYQRGTSSTGELFF
TRBV25-1	TRBJ2-5	-	CASSGGLVGETQYF
TRBV19	TRBJ1-6	-	CASRNRTGHYNSPLHF
TRBV20-1	TRBJ1-5	-	CSASSDGGNQPQHF
TRBV7-9	TRBJ1-4	once	CASSLLSGPTNEKLFF
TRBV27	TRBJ1-5	-	CASSPEWFGQPQHF
TRBV18	TRBJ2-2	once	CASSPQQNTGELFF
TRBV4-2	TRBJ2-2	few	CASSQGRQGLANTGELFF
TRBV24-1	TRBJ2-1	once	CATSDYKNEQFF
TRBV10-3	TRBJ1-6	-	CAISGETGSSPLHF
TRBV6-2/TRBV6-3	TRBJ2-7	-	CASSYHGGTYEQYF
TRBV2	TRBJ1-3	-	CASIPATGSGNTIYF
TRBV9	TRBJ1-3	-	CASSLPERNSGNTIYF
TRBV29-1	TRBJ2-3	-	CSVVVWQGMADTQYF
TRBV19	TRBJ1-2	once	CASSFLQGLTSGYTF
TRBV5-1	TRBJ2-1	once	CASSKTSSKNEQFF